This record concerns one TCR beta chain sequence. This clonotype was recorded many times. Its antigen is currently not known. It has no much larger one-base neighbor in the sample; base qualities were not kept. PBMCs were isolated by Ficoll-Paque density gradient centrifugation. These data originate in a study of T-cell memory formation after mild COVID-19 (dated by TCRdb to the early 2020s). Looking at the study overall: Most TCR sequence clusters were specific to one of the two donors. Two young, previously healthy adult volunteers, one female and one male, were included in the cohort. T-cell clones expanding and contracting after mild COVID-19 in a couple of donors were tracked by longitudinal TCRalpha and TCRbeta repertoire sequencing.

The germline V gene specifies SQVTM as CDR1 and ANQGSEA as CDR2. The junction shows trimming of 7 bases on V and 7 bases on J, plus 11 bases between the germline ends. From the cysteine up to the phenylalanine, the CDR3 has a length of 11 residues. The only DNA kept is the CDR3, 33 bases in frame from the first base. Paper-wide results and their limitations: The study covered only two mild cases, and larger cohorts including severe cases with pre-infection samples were considered necessary. From day 15 to 85, contracting clones showed balanced CD4/CD8 phenotypes, whereas a second wave of clones that expanded from day 15 to 37 leaned towards CD4+. Whether the second-wave clones peaking on day 37 were SARS-CoV-2 specific was not confirmed. Contracting CD4+ clones appeared mostly in the CM and EM memory subsets, whereas CD8+ clones were enriched in EMRA. Some responding clones were detected in pre-infection memory, suggesting pre-existing cross-reactive memory T cells joined the SARS-CoV-2 response.

For sequencing, an Illumina NovaSeq 6000 was employed. cDNA libraries for TCRalpha and TCRbeta were prepared by 5'RACE using constant-segment primers, with sample barcodes and unique molecular identifiers added. Trizol reagent was used to extract RNA from every sample. The libraries were amplified in two PCR steps, and the second step added a second sample barcode and Illumina TruSeq adapters. Sequencing of the libraries was done on an Illumina NovaSeq, producing 2 x 150 bp paired-end reads. The paper's data handling went like this. The reads were demultiplexed and collapsed into UMI-guided consensus sequences using migec v1.2.7. Using mixcr v2.1.11, UMI consensuses were aligned to TRA and TRB V and J templates and then assembled into clonotypes. Clonotypes were classified as expanded or contracted when called significant by both edgeR and NoisET, with noise models trained on biological replicates. For edgeR calls, the cutoffs were a false discovery rate-adjusted p below 0.01 and a log2 fold-change threshold of 1. PCA with hierarchical clustering of max-normalized trajectories of the 1000 most abundant clonotypes was used as exploratory dynamics analysis. Separately sequenced CD4+ and CD8+ repertoires were used to assign a CD4 or CD8 phenotype to each responding clone. In-frame beta chains were kept once TCRdb had trimmed the public reads at Q25 with fastp and called clones with MiXCR. Every distinct CDR3 protein forms one entry, paired with its most common genes and DNA. It is TCRdb's table, rather than the study itself, that gives the V and J calls and clone size. In this sample the table shows approximately 490,000 distinct CDR3 sequences, around 21% of which occur a single time. Around an eighth of the sample comes from the top ten.

The sequenced sample was PBMCs or a T cell subset sorted from them (not recorded which). The chain is assembled from TRBV29-1 and TRBJ2-1; perhaps TRBD1 is the D gene, with 6 bases matching. The sequence came from an adult woman who had mild COVID-19 (a few samples of this study predate the infection). The sample titles of this study are shuffled in the database, so cell type and time point are left out; the donor was told from shared clones. The DNA sequence is TGCAGCGGACAGGAAGGGAATGAGCAGTTCTTC. This yields the protein CSGQEGNEQFF.